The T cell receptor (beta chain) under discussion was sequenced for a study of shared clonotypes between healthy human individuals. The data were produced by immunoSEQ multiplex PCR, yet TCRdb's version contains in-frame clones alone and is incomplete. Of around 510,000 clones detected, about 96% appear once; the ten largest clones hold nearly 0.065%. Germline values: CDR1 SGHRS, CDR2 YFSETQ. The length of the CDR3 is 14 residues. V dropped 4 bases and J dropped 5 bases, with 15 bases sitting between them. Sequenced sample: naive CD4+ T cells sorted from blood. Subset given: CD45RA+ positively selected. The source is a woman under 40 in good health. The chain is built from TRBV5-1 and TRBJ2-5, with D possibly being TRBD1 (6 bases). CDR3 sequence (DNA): TGCGCCAGCAGCCATAATGCTAGGGGGGAGACCCAGTACTTC. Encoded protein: CASSHNARGETQYF.